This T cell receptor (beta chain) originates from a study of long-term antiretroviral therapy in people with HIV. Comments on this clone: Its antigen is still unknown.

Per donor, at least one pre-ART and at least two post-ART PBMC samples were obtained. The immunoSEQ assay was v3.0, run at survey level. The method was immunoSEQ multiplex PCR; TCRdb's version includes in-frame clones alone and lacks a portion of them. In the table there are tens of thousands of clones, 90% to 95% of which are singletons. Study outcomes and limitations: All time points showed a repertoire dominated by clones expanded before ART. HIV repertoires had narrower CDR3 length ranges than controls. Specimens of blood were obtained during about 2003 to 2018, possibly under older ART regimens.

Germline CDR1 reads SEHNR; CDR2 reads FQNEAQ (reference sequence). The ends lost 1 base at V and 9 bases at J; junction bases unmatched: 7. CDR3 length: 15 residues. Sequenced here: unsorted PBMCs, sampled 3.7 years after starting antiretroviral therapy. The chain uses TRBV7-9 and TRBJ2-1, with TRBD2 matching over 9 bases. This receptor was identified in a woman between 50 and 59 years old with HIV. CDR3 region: CASSLGASGAGEQFF. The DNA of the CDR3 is TGTGCCAGCAGCTTAGGGGCTAGCGGGGCTGGTGAGCAGTTCTTC.